A selection of T cell receptor beta chains follows, all from one sample in a study of breast tumors, draining lymph nodes, adjacent tissues. TCRdb reprocessed the multiplex PCR reads via MiXCR and lists one record per CDR3 protein. The sample carries roughly 120,000 distinct CDR3 sequences, 20% recorded once. Sequenced material: axillary lymph node tissue. The receptors were gathered from a female donor with breast cancer. Some clones in this sample may be carry-over from other donors' samples. CDR3s include the opening cysteine and the closing phenylalanine or tryptophan. D genes are given only for firm matches.

cdr3_aa,d_call,v_call,j_call
CASSLSSPTYNEQFF,NA,TRBV5-1,TRBJ2-1
CAGSDHPAGGPGGYGYTF,NA,TRBV6-1,TRBJ1-2
CASQLLAGAGNEQFF,TRBD2,TRBV7-3,TRBJ2-1
CASSLVPPETQYF,NA,TRBV7-3,TRBJ2-5
CASSQRGVGNTIYF,NA,TRBV3-1,TRBJ1-3
CASSIAAGIEQYF,NA,TRBV19,TRBJ2-7
CASSRLGQPQHF,NA,TRBV28,TRBJ1-5
CATKSGRFTDTQYF,TRBD2,TRBV5-1,TRBJ2-3
CASSFLETGSYEQYF,TRBD1,TRBV7-8,TRBJ2-7
CASSRTSDYNEQFF,TRBD2,TRBV7-3,TRBJ2-1
CASRRSQGAGQPQHF,TRBD1,TRBV28,TRBJ1-5
CASSLGQVKEAQYF,TRBD1,TRBV7-6,TRBJ2-5
CASSWGGPSTGELFF,TRBD2,TRBV2,TRBJ2-2
CASSWRGGEGETQYF,NA,TRBV7-7,TRBJ2-5
CASSLVGWDPRDGYTF,NA,TRBV12-3/TRBV12-4,TRBJ1-2
CSVEGRNSGANVLTF,NA,TRBV29-1,TRBJ2-6
CSVDHPQGTDTQYF,NA,TRBV29-1,TRBJ2-3
CAWSWVAGASETQYF,TRBD2,TRBV30,TRBJ2-5
CSAALPGQGENNSPLHF,TRBD1,TRBV20-1,TRBJ1-6
CASSQVGQGLDEQYF,TRBD1,TRBV4-1,TRBJ2-7
CASSPNENIQYF,NA,TRBV9,TRBJ2-4
CATSRGQGRYTF,TRBD1,TRBV15,TRBJ1-2
CTSSLLGALTETQYF,NA,TRBV5-1,TRBJ2-5
CASSLNAGHYNEQFF,NA,TRBV7-2,TRBJ2-1
CASSMYQETQYF,NA,TRBV5-1,TRBJ2-5
CASSLSSSGRYEQYF,TRBD2,TRBV27,TRBJ2-7
CASILHNEQLF,NA,TRBV28,TRBJ2-1
CASRLTGAGGIMYGYTF,TRBD1,TRBV27,TRBJ1-2
CATSAGARQPQHF,NA,TRBV24-1,TRBJ1-5
CASSPGGGGEGYEQYF,TRBD2,TRBV7-9,TRBJ2-7
CASSLGQGAFSPLHF,TRBD1,TRBV6-6,TRBJ1-6
CASSFGTGGSSKLTDTQYF,TRBD1,TRBV7-8,TRBJ2-3
CASSQTKAGRLHEQYF,TRBD2,TRBV3-1,TRBJ2-7
CASSLRGSGANVLTF,NA,TRBV5-1,TRBJ2-6
CASSQEWLAGGPADTQYF,TRBD2,TRBV3-1,TRBJ2-3
CARQGLAGAVYYEQYF,TRBD2,TRBV6-2/TRBV6-3,TRBJ2-7
CASSEDLSYEQYF,NA,TRBV6-1,TRBJ2-7
CASSSQLAGGGYNEQFF,TRBD2,TRBV3-1,TRBJ2-1
CASKGLAGTNTGELFF,TRBD2,TRBV2,TRBJ2-2
CASTLSGQGGEKLFF,TRBD1,TRBV28,TRBJ1-4
CASSEFQLGTDTQYF,NA,TRBV2,TRBJ2-3
CASSTAPTGNTIYF,NA,TRBV19,TRBJ1-3
CASSPGFRPTGELFF,NA,TRBV7-9,TRBJ2-2
CASRPGTGGADTQYF,TRBD1,TRBV5-1,TRBJ2-3
CASSYQGGAGVFYEQYF,NA,TRBV6-5,TRBJ2-7